The 8 T cell receptor beta chains presented below share a single source sample, sequenced in a study of blood T cell repertoires in COVID-19. Here immunoSEQ multiplex PCR was the method, and the copy in TCRdb shows in-frame clones only, minus some. The sample carries fewer than 350,000 clones, under 90% recorded once. The sequencing input was peripheral blood. The receptors shown here come from a woman aged 60 to 75 with active or convalescent COVID-19.

A word on this clone: A read error may account for a junction end that differs from germline. This chain links TRBV24-1 with TRBJ1-2; TRBD1 might be the D (6 bases). The CDR3 is 14 residues long. The germline gives CDR1 KGHDR, CDR2 SFDVKD. The CDR3 is CATSDRSTRGGLAF. In DNA form, the CDR3 reads TGTGCCACCAGTGACCGATCCACCAGGGGTGGCCTCGCCTTC.

The chain recombines TRBV6-6 with TRBJ2-5; D is perhaps TRBD2 (6 bases). The V and J ends lost 7 bases and 3 bases respectively, with 9 bases between them. This CDR3 has 12 amino acids. Germline CDR1 and CDR2: MNHNY and SVGAGI (reference sequence). The CDR3 is CASTWGEETQYF. The CDR3 nucleotides read TGTGCCAGCACATGGGGGGAAGAGACCCAGTACTTC.

This clone was seen many times. This chain connects TRBV12-5 to TRBJ2-1; TRBD2 matches 9 bases. The CDR3 is 15 amino acids. Trimming removed 1 base from V and 8 bases from J; junction bases left unmatched: 6. Germline CDR1 reads LGHNT; CDR2 reads FRNRAP. CDR3 protein: CASGLGGLAWDEQFF. The CDR3 DNA follows: TGTGCTAGTGGTTTGGGAGGACTAGCGTGGGATGAGCAGTTCTTC.

The V call is TRBV5-1, the J call TRBJ1-6; D is perhaps TRBD1 (6 bases). The V gene lost 2 bases and the J gene lost 7 bases, with 7 bases spanning the gap. This CDR3 has 13 residues. CDR1 is SGHRS, CDR2 YFSETQ, per germline. The CDR3: CASSFQGNSPLHF. CDR3 in DNA: TGCGCCAGCAGCTTCCAGGGGAATTCACCCCTCCACTTT.

This chain links TRBV11-2 with TRBJ2-7; 7 nucleotides align to TRBD1. J lost 0 bases, V lost 4 bases, and 3 bases had no gene match. Germline lookup yields CDR1 SGHAT and CDR2 FQNNGV. This CDR3 has 14 amino acids. The CDR3 spells CASSSGQSSYEQYF. The CDR3 DNA sequence: TGTGCCAGCAGCTCGGGACAGAGCTCCTACGAGCAGTACTTC.

This rearrangement joins TRBV11-2 to TRBJ1-5; 10 bases line up with TRBD1. Germline V lookup: CDR1 SGHAT, CDR2 FQNNGV. V lost 3 bases, J lost 5 bases, and 1 base stayed unmatched. The CDR3 contains 14 residues. The CDR3 coding sequence is TGTGCCAGCAGCTTGGGACAGGGGTATCAGCCCCAGCATTTT. It is translated as CASSLGQGYQPQHF.

This clone was found a few times. The chain carries TRBV7-9 and TRBJ2-7; maybe TRBD1 (5 bases). The CDR3 is made up of 10 amino acids. Germline CDR1 is SEHNR and CDR2 is FQNEAQ (reference sequence). The V end lost 8 bases, the J end lost 7 bases, and 9 bases lay between the germline ends. The CDR3 protein is CASGRGEQYF. The CDR3 nucleotides read TGTGCCAGCGGTAGGGGTGAGCAGTACTTC.

This chain joins TRBV6-4 and TRBJ2-7; 10 bases are shared with TRBD1. V lost 6 bases and J lost 7; bases outside the gene matches: 21. CDR1 is MRHNA, CDR2 SNTAGT, per germline. The CDR3 covers 18 residues. DNA of the CDR3: TGTGCCAGCAGCGATGGGGACAGGGGCTGCTATGGGGCACGGGAGCAGTACTTC. Protein: CASSDGDRGCYGAREQYF.